Listed below are T cell receptor beta chains from one sample, sequenced in a study of blood T cell repertoires in COVID-19. Here immunoSEQ multiplex PCR was the method, and the copy in TCRdb shows in-frame clones only, minus some. The profile shows tens of thousands of clones, approximately 86% of them singletons. Sequencing was done on a sample of peripheral blood. These receptors originate from a human donor in a cohort sampled during active COVID-19. CDR3s include the opening cysteine and the closing phenylalanine or tryptophan. Fields, in order: D gene, V gene, clone size, J gene, CDR3 DNA, CDR3 protein. D genes are given only for firm matches. Clone size is stated in some rows and not others, as once, few, many or a class when expanded.

>TRBD2|TRBV7-9|once|TRBJ2-2
TGTGCCGGGTCCGGGGGGGCCAACACCGGGGAGCTGTTTTTT
CAGSGGANTGELFF
>.|TRBV27|.|TRBJ2-7
TGTGCCAGCAGTCACAGGGTTGACGAGCAGTACTTC
CASSHRVDEQYF
>.|TRBV5-1|.|TRBJ1-3
TGCGCCAGCAGCCAGGGGTCACCTGGAAACACCATATATTTT
CASSQGSPGNTIYF
>.|TRBV11-2|.|TRBJ2-7
TGTGCCAGCAGCCCGCAGACTAATTCCTACGAGCAGTACTTC
CASSPQTNSYEQYF
>TRBD1|TRBV5-8|.|TRBJ1-3
TGTGCCAGCAGAGTGACCGGGACAGGGTTTGGAAACACCATATATTTT
CASRVTGTGFGNTIYF
>.|TRBV12-5|.|TRBJ2-7
TGTGCTAGTGTCCCAACGCCGGGGGGCAACAGACCCGAGCAGTACTTC
CASVPTPGGNRPEQYF
>.|TRBV27|.|TRBJ2-7
TGTGCCAGCAGTTTGAGCAGGGTGGGCGAGCAGTACTTC
CASSLSRVGEQYF
>TRBD1|TRBV4-2|few|TRBJ2-3
TGTGCCAGCAGCCAAGAGACAGGGGACACAGATACGCAGTATTTT
CASSQETGDTDTQYF
>TRBD1|TRBV6-6|.|TRBJ1-2
TGTGCCAGCAGCCCCTGGACAGGGGGTGGCTACACCTTC
CASSPWTGGGYTF
>.|TRBV5-1|.|TRBJ2-5
TGCGCCAGCAGCTGGACAGTTCAAGAGACCCAGTACTTC
CASSWTVQETQYF
>.|TRBV19|.|TRBJ1-5
TGTGCCAGTACAAGAACTTCCGATCAGCCCCAGCATTTT
CASTRTSDQPQHF
>.|TRBV28|.|TRBJ1-1
TGTGCCAGCAGTTTCGCTGACAGGCCAAGTGGTGAAGCTTTCTTT
CASSFADRPSGEAFF
>.|TRBV28|.|TRBJ2-1
TGTGCCAGCAGTCGGCACAGCGCGGGCTCCTACAATGAGCAGTTCTTC
CASSRHSAGSYNEQFF
>TRBD2|TRBV19|.|TRBJ2-5
TGTGCCAGTAGTAGGGGGGGTAGCGGGAACGCGACCCAGTACTTC
CASSRGGSGNATQYF
>TRBD2|TRBV10-1|.|TRBJ2-2
TGCGCCAGCAGTGAGTGGGTAGCGGGATGGAACACCGGGGAGCTGTTTTTT
CASSEWVAGWNTGELFF
>.|TRBV7-9|.|TRBJ2-1
TGTGCCAGCAGCTTAGGCGGCGGCTTCTCCTACAATGAGCAGTTCTTC
CASSLGGGFSYNEQFF
>.|TRBV9|.|TRBJ1-2
TGTGCCAGCAGAGCTAGCGGGGCCGGCTATGGCTACACCTTC
CASRASGAGYGYTF
>.|TRBV4-2|.|TRBJ2-7
TGTGCCAGCAGCCAAGATCCGGGGGACTACGAGCAGTACTTC
CASSQDPGDYEQYF
>.|TRBV11-2|.|TRBJ1-4
TGTGCCAGCAGCCCCCGGACAGCAACTAATGAAAAACTGTTTTTT
CASSPRTATNEKLFF
>.|TRBV3-1/TRBV3-2|.|TRBJ1-1
TGTGCCAGCAGCCGAAAGGACAGATTGAACACTGAAGCTTTCTTT
CASSRKDRLNTEAFF
>TRBD1|TRBV7-8|.|TRBJ1-5
TGTGCCAGCAGCCGAGACAGGGGGCTGAGTCAGCCCCAGCATTTT
CASSRDRGLSQPQHF
>.|TRBV7-9|.|TRBJ2-1
TGTGCCAGCAGCAAGGAGGGGTACAATGAGCAGTTCTTC
CASSKEGYNEQFF
>TRBD2|TRBV10-3|.|TRBJ2-7
TGTGCCATCAGTGTTAGCGGGAACTCCTACGAGCAGTACTTC
CAISVSGNSYEQYF
>TRBD2|TRBV10-3|few|TRBJ2-7
TGTGCCATCAGTGATAGCGGACTAGCGGACTCCTACGAGCAGTACTTC
CAISDSGLADSYEQYF
>TRBD1|TRBV18|.|TRBJ1-5
TGTGCCAGCTCACCGGACAGGGCCAATACTCAGCCCCAGCATTTT
CASSPDRANTQPQHF
>TRBD1|TRBV15|once|TRBJ2-7
TGTGCCACCAGCAGAGTACAGGGGGGCGCCTACGAGCAGTACTTC
CATSRVQGGAYEQYF
>.|TRBV2|.|TRBJ2-6
TGTGCCAGCATAGACAGCCACTCTGGGGCCAACGTCCTGACTTTC
CASIDSHSGANVLTF
>.|TRBV15|.|TRBJ2-5
TGTGCCACCAGCAGACAGGGAGAGACCCAGTACTTC
CATSRQGETQYF
>.|TRBV6-5|few|TRBJ1-6
TGTGCCAGCGCTCCGTACAGAGATAATTCACCCCTCCACTTT
CASAPYRDNSPLHF
>TRBD1|TRBV5-4|.|TRBJ2-7
TGTGCCAGCAGCTTAGACAGGGCCTCATGGGAGCAGTACTTC
CASSLDRASWEQYF
>.|TRBV11-3|.|TRBJ2-4
TGTGCCAGCAGCGCCTGGGCGTCCAAAAACATTCAGTACTTC
CASSAWASKNIQYF
>.|TRBV4-3|.|TRBJ1-4
TGCGCCAGCAGCCGCCTAACGGGGATGAGGGCAACTAATGAAAAACTGTTTTTT
CASSRLTGMRATNEKLFF
>TRBD1|TRBV6-7|.|TRBJ2-7
TGTGCCAGCAGGAGCCCGATACGGGACAGGGTGGACGAGCAGTACTTC
CASRSPIRDRVDEQYF
>.|TRBV11-3|.|TRBJ1-2
TGTGCCAGCAGCTTAGGGAGAGCCTATGGCTACACCTTC
CASSLGRAYGYTF
>.|TRBV4-1|.|TRBJ2-7
TGCGCCAGCAGCCAAGGTCCAGGGGACGACGGCGAGCAGTACTTC
CASSQGPGDDGEQYF
>TRBD1|TRBV5-1|.|TRBJ2-5
TGCGCCAGCAGCTTGGAGTATACAGGGGGCGGAGAGACCCAGTACTTC
CASSLEYTGGGETQYF
>TRBD1|TRBV28|.|TRBJ1-1
TGTGCCACCCGACAGGGGAGGCCCACTGAAGCTTTCTTT
CATRQGRPTEAFF
>.|TRBV5-1|few|TRBJ1-4
TGCGCCAGCAGCTTGGAGGCAGGCTACAATGAAAAACTGTTTTTT
CASSLEAGYNEKLFF